The present TCR beta chain was sequenced within a study of T cells expressing NK-cell markers. On the study more broadly: It was from sorted CD3+CD56+NKG2C+, CD3+CD56+NKG2C- and CD3+CD56-NKG2C+ T cells that TCR beta repertoires came. Seropositivity for HCMV was found in seven of the eight sequenced donors, with one seronegative. Study-level points and caveats: The study found these clonotypes also leading the CD3+CD56-NKG2C+ fraction in a few donors. Certain NKG2C+ T cell clones were expanded, and their HCMV specificity remained unclear.

TCRdb reanalyzed the 5' RACE reads and collapses them to one entry per CDR3 protein, without DNA. Here the sample table reports approximately 460,000 distinct CDR3 sequences. Of note for this clonotype: The antigen remains unidentified.

Germline V gene sequence: CDR1 SGHRS, CDR2 YFSETQ. The CDR3 is 17 residues long. The chain carries TRBV5-1 and TRBJ1-2; TCRdb gives TRBD1 as the D gene, but with no DNA this cannot be confirmed. The TCR originated in a woman aged 18 to 69 in good health. The sample comprised blood T cells: a sorted CD56 or NKG2C T cell subset, CD4+ or CD8+ T cells, or bulk PBMC T cells (not recorded which). CDR3 region: CASSVSGTGFLDYGYTF.